Sequencing of this TCR beta chain was carried out in a study of T cell responses to AZD1222 COVID-19 vaccine. Study results and caveats: A mostly white British donor set with more females was recruited, and clonal diversity was possibly underestimated. The breadth and depth of Spike-specific TCRs increased once two AZD1222 doses had been given. Unmutated variant regions are reportedly the target of nearly half of TCRs that are spike-specific.

The V and J ends lost 5 bases and 0 bases respectively, with 17 bases between them. CDR1 and CDR2 from the germline V gene are SGHTA and FQGTGA. The CDR3 has 17 residues. With regard to this clone: Its antigen is undetermined.

Generated by immunoSEQ multiplex PCR, the TCRdb table keeps only in-frame clones and is missing some. The sample lists around 78,000 clones; 85% to 95% were seen once. The sequence was obtained from an adult in good health. This specimen consisted of peripheral blood, obtained on day 0 of MenACWY control vaccination. The V and J genes are TRBV7-3 and TRBJ2-1, with D perhaps TRBD2 (5 bases). CDR3 nucleotide sequence: TGTGCCAGCAGCCCGCAACCACTAGGTTCCTCCTACAATGAGCAGTTCTTC. As protein: CASSPQPLGSSYNEQFF.